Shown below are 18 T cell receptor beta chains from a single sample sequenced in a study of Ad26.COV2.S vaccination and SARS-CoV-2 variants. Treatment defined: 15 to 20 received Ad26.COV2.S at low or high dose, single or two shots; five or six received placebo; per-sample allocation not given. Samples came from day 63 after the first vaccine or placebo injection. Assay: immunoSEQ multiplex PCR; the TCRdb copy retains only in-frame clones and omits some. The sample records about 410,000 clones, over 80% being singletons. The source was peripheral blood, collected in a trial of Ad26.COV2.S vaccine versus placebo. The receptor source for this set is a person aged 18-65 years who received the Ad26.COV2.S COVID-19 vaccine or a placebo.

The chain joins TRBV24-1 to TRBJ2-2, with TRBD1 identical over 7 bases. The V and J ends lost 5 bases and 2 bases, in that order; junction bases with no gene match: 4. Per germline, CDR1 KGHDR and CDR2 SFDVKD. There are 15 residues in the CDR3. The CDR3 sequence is CATSAGQFNTGELFF. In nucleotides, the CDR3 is TGTGCCACCAGTGCGGGACAGTTTAACACCGGGGAGCTGTTTTTT.

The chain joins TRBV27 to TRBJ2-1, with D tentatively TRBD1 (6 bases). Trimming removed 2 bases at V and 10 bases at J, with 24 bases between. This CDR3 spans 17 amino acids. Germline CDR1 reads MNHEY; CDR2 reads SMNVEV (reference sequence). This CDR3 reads CASSLPGVGSGPREQFF. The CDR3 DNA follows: TGTGCCAGCAGTTTACCAGGGGTAGGATCGGGTCCTCGGGAGCAGTTCTTC.

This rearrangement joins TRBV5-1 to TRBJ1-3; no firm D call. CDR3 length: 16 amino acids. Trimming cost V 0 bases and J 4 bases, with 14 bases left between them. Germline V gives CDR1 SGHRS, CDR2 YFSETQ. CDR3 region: CASSLEQSSIGNTIYF. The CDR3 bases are TGCGCCAGCAGCTTGGAACAGAGCTCAATCGGAAACACCATATATTTT.

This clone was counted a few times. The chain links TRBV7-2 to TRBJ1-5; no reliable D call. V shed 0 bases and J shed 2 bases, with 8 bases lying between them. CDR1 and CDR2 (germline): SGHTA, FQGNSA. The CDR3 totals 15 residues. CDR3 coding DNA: TGTGCCAGCAGCTTAGCGCTTGGGCGCAATCAGCCCCAGCATTTT. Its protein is CASSLALGRNQPQHF.

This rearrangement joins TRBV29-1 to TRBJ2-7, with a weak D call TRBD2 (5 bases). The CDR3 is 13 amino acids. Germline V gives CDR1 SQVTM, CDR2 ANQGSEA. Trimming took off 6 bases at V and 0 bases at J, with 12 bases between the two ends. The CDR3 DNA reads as TGCAGCGTGGCCTATGGAGGCTCCTACGAGCAGTACTTC. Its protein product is CSVAYGGSYEQYF.

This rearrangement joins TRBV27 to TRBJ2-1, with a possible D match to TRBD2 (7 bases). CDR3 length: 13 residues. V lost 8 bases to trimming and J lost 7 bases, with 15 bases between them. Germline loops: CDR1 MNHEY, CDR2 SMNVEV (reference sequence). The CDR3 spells CASRRGGLNEQFF. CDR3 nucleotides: TGTGCCAGCCGGAGGGGGGGCCTGAATGAGCAGTTCTTC.

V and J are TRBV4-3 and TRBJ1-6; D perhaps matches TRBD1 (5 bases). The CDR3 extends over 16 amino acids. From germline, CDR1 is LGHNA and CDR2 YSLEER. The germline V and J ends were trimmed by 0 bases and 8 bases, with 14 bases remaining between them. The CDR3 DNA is TGCGCCAGCAGCCAAGATCTCCGGGGGAGACATTCACCCCTCCACTTT. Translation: CASSQDLRGRHSPLHF.

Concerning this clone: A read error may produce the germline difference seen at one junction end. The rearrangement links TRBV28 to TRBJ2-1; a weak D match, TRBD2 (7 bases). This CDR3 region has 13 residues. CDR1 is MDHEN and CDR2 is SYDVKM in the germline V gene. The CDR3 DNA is TGTGCCAGCAGGGGGAGGGAGACGGGGGCCTCGCTCTTC. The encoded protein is CASRGRETGASLF.

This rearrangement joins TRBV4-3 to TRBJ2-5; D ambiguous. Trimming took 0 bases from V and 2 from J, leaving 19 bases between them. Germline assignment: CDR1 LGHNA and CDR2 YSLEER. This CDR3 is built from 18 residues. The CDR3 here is CASSQDESRLPMQETQYF. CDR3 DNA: TGCGCCAGCAGCCAAGATGAATCCCGACTCCCCATGCAAGAGACCCAGTACTTC.

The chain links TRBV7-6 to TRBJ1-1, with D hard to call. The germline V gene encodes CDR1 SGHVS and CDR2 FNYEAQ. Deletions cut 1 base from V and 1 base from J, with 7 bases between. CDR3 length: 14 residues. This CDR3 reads CASSLVDGNTEAFF. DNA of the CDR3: TGTGCCAGCAGCTTAGTGGACGGGAACACTGAAGCTTTCTTT.

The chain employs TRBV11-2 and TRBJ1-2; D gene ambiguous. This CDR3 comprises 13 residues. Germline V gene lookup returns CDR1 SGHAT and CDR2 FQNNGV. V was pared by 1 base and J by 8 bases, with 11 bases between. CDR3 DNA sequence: TGTGCCAGCAGCTTAGTCGCATTAGAGGGCTACACCTTC. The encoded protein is CASSLVALEGYTF. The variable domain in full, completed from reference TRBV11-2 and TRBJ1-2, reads EAGVAQSPRYKIIEKRQSVAFWCNPISGHATLYWYQQILGQGPKLLIQFQNNGVVDDSQLPKDRFSAERLKGVDSTLKIQPAKLEDSAVYLCASSLVALEGYTFGSGTRLTVV.

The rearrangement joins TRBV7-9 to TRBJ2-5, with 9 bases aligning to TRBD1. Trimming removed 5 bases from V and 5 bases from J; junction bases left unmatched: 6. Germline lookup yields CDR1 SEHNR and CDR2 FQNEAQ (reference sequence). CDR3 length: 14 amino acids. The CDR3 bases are TGTGCCAGCAGCGCTACAGGGGGCCGGGAGACCCAGTACTTC. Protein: CASSATGGRETQYF.

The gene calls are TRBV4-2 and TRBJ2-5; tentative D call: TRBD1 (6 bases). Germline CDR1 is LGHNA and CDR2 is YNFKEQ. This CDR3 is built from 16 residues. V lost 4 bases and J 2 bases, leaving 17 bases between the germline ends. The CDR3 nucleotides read TGTGCCAGCAGCCCTGCTAACAGGGTTAATCAAGAGACCCAGTACTTC. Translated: CASSPANRVNQETQYF.

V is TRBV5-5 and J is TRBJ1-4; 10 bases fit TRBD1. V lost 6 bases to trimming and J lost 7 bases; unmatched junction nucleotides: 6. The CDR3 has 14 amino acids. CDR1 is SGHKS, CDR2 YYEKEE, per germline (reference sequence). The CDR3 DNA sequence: TGTGCCAGCACCTGGACAGGGGGTTCTGAAAAACTGTTTTTT. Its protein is CASTWTGGSEKLFF. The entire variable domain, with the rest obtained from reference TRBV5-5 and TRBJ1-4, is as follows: DAGVTQSPTHLIKTRGQQVTLRCSPISGHKSVSWYQQVLGQGPQFIFQYYEKEERGRGNFPDRFSARQFPNYSSELNVNALLLGDSALYLCASTWTGGSEKLFFGSGTQLSVL.

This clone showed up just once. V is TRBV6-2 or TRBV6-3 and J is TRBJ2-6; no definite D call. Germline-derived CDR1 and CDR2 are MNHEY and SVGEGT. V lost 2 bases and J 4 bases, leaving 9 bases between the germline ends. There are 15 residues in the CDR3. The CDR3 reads CASSYGGGGANVLTF. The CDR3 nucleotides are TGTGCCAGCAGTTACGGTGGCGGCGGGGCCAACGTCCTGACTTTC.

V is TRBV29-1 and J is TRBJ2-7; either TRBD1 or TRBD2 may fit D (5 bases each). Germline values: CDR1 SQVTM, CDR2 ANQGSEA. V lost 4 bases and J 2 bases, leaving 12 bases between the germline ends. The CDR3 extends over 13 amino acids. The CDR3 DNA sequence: TGCAGCGTTGCCCCGGGACGGACCTACGAGCAGTACTTC. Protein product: CSVAPGRTYEQYF.

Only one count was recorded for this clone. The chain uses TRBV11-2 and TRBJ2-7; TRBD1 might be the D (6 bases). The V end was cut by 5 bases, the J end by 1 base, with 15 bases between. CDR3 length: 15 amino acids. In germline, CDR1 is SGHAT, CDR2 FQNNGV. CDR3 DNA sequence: TGTGCCAGCAGCCCAGAGAATGGACAGTCCTACGAGCAGTACTTC. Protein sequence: CASSPENGQSYEQYF.

Here the CDR3 DNA reads TGTGCCAGCAGCTCGATAGACAGGGGCCACGAGCAGTACTTC. This codes for CASSSIDRGHEQYF. The chain is built from TRBV13 and TRBJ2-7; TRBD1 matches at 8 bases. The CDR3 runs 14 residues. With 4 bases clipped from V and 5 bases from J, the junction kept 7 bases outside the gene matches. Looked up from germline, CDR1 is PRHDT and CDR2 is FYEKMQ (reference sequence).